The clone carrying this TCR beta chain was observed a few times. Its antigen remains unidentified. This record comes from a study of early T cells in non-severe SARS-CoV-2 infection. Across the study: The chains were unpaired, and the sequenced material was bulk RNA from unsorted whole blood.

Unique molecular identifier tags were affixed to discrete cDNA molecules. TCRdb re-called the 5' RACE reads through MiXCR, storing one row per CDR3 protein. The data hold roughly 120,000 distinct CDR3 sequences, with 14% to 15% observed a single time. General study findings and limits: CD4 and private specificities were missed by VDJdb matching, which favored anti-spike CD8 responses.

Trimming removed 5 bases at V and 10 bases at J, with 12 bases between. The CDR3 covers 12 residues. Germline CDR1 and CDR2: SEHNR and FQNEAQ (reference sequence). This chain connects TRBV7-9 to TRBJ2-1; D not resolved. This TCR was sampled from an adult who was a healthcare worker with PCR-confirmed SARS-CoV-2 infection or an uninfected control (not recorded which). Sample: whole blood. CDR3 in DNA: TGTGCCAGCAGCCCCCCCGGCCGGGAGCAGTTCTTC. It is translated as CASSPPGREQFF.